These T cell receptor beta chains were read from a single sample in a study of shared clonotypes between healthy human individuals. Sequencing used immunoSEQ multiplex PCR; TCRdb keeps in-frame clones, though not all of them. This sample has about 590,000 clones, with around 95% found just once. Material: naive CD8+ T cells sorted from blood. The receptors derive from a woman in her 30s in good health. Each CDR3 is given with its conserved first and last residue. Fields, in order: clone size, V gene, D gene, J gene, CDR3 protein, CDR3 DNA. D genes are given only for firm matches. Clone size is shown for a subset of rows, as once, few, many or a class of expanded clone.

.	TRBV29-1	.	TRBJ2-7	CSVSDGGTYEQYF	TGCAGCGTCTCGGACGGAGGTACCTACGAGCAGTACTTC
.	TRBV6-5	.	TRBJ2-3	CASSRGPPFTDTQYF	TGTGCCAGCAGCCGGGGACCCCCGTTCACAGATACGCAGTATTTT
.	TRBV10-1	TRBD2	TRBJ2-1	CASSGTSGYNEQFF	TGCGCCAGCAGTGGGACTAGCGGCTACAATGAGCAGTTCTTC
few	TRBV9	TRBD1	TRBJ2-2	CASSGTGQGTNTGELFF	TGTGCCAGCAGCGGCACGGGACAGGGCACGAACACCGGGGAGCTGTTTTTT
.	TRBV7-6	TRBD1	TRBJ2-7	CASRAQGDYEQYF	TGTGCCAGCAGGGCCCAGGGGGACTACGAGCAGTACTTC
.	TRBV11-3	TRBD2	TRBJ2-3	CASSNSGPRDTQYF	TGTGCCAGCAGCAATAGCGGGCCCAGGGATACGCAGTATTTT
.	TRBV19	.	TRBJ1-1	CASSSSRQLGMNTEAFF	TGTGCCAGTAGTAGTTCGCGACAGCTCGGGATGAACACTGAAGCTTTCTTT
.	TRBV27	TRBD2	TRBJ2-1	CAISSGSYNEQFF	TGTGCCATTTCTAGCGGTTCCTACAATGAGCAGTTCTTC
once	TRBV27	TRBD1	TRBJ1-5	CATTGDLSQPQHF	TGTGCCACCACAGGGGACCTCAGTCAGCCCCAGCATTTT
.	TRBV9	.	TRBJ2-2	CASSEQGAYTGELFF	TGTGCCAGCAGCGAGCAGGGAGCTTACACCGGGGAGCTGTTTTTT
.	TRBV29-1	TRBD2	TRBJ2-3	CSVVGSGSGADTQYF	TGCAGCGTCGTAGGAAGCGGGAGTGGCGCAGATACGCAGTATTTT
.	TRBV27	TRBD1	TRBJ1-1	CASGDRAGGTEAFF	TGTGCCAGCGGGGACAGGGCGGGGGGCACTGAAGCTTTCTTT
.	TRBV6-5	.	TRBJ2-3	CASSYSGRGPDTQYF	TGTGCCAGCAGTTACTCCGGAAGGGGCCCAGATACGCAGTATTTT
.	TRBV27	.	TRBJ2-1	CASSLRGSSYNEQFF	TGTGCCAGCAGTTTACGGGGTAGCTCCTACAATGAGCAGTTCTTC
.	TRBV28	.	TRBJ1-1	CASSLWVGVNTEAFF	TGTGCCAGCAGTTTATGGGTGGGGGTGAACACTGAAGCTTTCTTT
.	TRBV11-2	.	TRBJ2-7	CASSLILYEQYF	TGTGCCAGCAGCTTGATCCTCTACGAGCAGTACTTC
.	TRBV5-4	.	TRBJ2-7	CASSSDSYEQYF	TGTGCCAGCAGCTCAGACAGCTACGAGCAGTACTTC
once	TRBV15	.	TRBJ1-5	CATSQRGGSNQPQHF	TGTGCCACCAGTCAAAGGGGGGGATCAAATCAGCCCCAGCATTTT
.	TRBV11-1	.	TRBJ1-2	CASSGGDGPNGYTF	TGTGCCAGCAGCGGGGGGGACGGGCCGAATGGCTACACCTTC
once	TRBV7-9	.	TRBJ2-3	CASSLVIESTDTQYF	TGTGCCAGCAGCTTAGTTATAGAAAGCACAGATACGCAGTATTTT
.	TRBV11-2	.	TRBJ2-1	CASRPPGQGYNEQFF	TGTGCCAGCAGACCACCGGGGCAGGGGTACAATGAGCAGTTCTTC
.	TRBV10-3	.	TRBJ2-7	CAISESPGTYEQYF	TGTGCCATCAGTGAGTCTCCAGGGACCTACGAGCAGTACTTC
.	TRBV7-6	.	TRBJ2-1	CASSLDGRLFNEQFF	TGTGCCAGCAGCTTAGACGGGAGATTGTTCAATGAGCAGTTCTTC
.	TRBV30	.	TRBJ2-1	CAWNSVGNEQFF	TGTGCCTGGAACAGCGTGGGGAATGAGCAGTTCTTC
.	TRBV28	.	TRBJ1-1	CASSAGQHTEAFF	TGTGCCAGCAGTGCAGGACAACACACTGAAGCTTTCTTT
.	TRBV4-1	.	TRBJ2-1	CASSQDFDEQFF	TGCGCCAGCAGCCAAGATTTCGATGAGCAGTTCTTC
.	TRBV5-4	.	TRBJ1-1	CASSSDAEAFF	TGTGCCAGCAGCTCGGACGCTGAAGCTTTCTTT
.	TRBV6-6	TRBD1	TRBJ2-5	CASSPTTGGLETQYF	TGTGCCAGCAGTCCAACTACAGGGGGATTGGAGACCCAGTACTTC
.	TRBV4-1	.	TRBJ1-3	CASSQEGGGGNTIYF	TGCGCCAGCAGCCAAGAAGGGGGTGGTGGAAACACCATATATTTT
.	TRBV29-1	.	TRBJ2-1	CSVDYYEQFF	TGCAGCGTTGACTATTATGAGCAGTTCTTC
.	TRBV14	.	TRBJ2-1	CASSQEVRQDEKFF	TGTGCCAGCAGCCAAGAAGTCCGGCAGGACGAGAAGTTCTTC
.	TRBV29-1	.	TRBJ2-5	CSVLRVWDQSQETQYF	TGCAGCGTGCTGAGGGTCTGGGACCAGTCTCAAGAGACCCAGTACTTC
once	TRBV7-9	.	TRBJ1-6	CASSSTGGARSPLHF	TGTGCCAGCAGCTCCACCGGGGGGGCAAGATCACCCCTCCACTTT
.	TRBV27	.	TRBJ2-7	CASSPSSRGEQYF	TGTGCCAGCAGTCCCTCCTCTAGAGGAGAGCAGTACTTC
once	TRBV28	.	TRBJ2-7	CASSSPPPYEQYF	TGTGCCAGCAGTAGCCCGCCCCCCTACGAGCAGTACTTC
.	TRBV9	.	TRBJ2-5	CASGGQNEETQYF	TGTGCCAGTGGAGGGCAGAATGAAGAGACCCAGTACTTC
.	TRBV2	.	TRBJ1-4	CASRGLEGANEKLFF	TGTGCCAGCAGGGGGTTGGAGGGAGCTAATGAAAAACTGTTTTTT
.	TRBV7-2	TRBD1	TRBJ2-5	CASRQRTGNSFETQYF	TGTGCCAGCAGACAACGGACAGGGAACTCTTTCGAGACCCAGTACTTC
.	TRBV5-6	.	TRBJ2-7	CASSLVRVSPYEQYF	TGTGCCAGCAGCTTGGTGAGGGTCTCTCCCTACGAGCAGTACTTC
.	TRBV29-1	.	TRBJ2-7	CSVVRESRYEQYF	TGCAGCGTTGTGAGGGAGTCCCGTTACGAGCAGTACTTC
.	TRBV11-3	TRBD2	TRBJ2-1	CASSQGLAGNNEQFF	TGTGCCAGCAGCCAGGGACTAGCGGGGAACAATGAGCAGTTCTTC
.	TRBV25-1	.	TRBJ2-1	CASSESGNEQFF	TGTGCCAGCAGTGAATCCGGCAATGAGCAGTTCTTC